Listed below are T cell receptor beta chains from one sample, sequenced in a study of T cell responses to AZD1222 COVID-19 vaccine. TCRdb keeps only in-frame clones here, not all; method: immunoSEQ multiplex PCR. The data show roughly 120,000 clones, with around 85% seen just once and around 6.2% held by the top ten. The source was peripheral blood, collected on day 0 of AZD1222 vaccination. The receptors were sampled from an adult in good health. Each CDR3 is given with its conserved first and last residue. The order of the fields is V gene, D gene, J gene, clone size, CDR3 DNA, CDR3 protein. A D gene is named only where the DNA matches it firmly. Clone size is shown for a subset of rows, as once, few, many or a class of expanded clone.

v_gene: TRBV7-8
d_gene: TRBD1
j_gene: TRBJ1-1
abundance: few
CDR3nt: TGTGCCAGCGGGACAGGGGATAGGACTGAAGCTTTCTTT
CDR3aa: CASGTGDRTEAFF

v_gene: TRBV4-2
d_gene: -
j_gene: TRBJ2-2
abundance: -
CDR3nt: TGTGCCAGCAGCCAATCAGGGTCGGCGGGCGGGGAGCTGTTTTTT
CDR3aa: CASSQSGSAGGELFF

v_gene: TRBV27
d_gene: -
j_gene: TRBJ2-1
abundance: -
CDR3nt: TGTGCCAGCAGTTCTCAGCTTTCCGCCTACAATGAGCAGTTCTTC
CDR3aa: CASSSQLSAYNEQFF

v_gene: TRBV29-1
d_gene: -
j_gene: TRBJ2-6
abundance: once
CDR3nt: TGCAGCGTTTCAGGAACTGGGGCCAACGTCCTGACTTTC
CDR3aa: CSVSGTGANVLTF

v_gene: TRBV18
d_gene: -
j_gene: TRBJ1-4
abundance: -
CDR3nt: TGTGCCAGCTCACCAAATCCCGCAGGTTCAACTAATGAAAAACTGTTTTTT
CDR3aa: CASSPNPAGSTNEKLFF

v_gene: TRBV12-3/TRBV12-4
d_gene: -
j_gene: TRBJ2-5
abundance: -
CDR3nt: TGTGCCAGCGGACGAACAAATCAAGAGACCCAGTACTTC
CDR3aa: CASGRTNQETQYF

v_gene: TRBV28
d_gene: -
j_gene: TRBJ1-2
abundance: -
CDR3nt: TGTGCCACCCAGGGGCTGGGAGACTATGGCTACACCTTC
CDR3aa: CATQGLGDYGYTF

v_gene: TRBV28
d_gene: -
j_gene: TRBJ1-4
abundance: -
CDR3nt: TGTGCCATTCAGCAGGGAGCAACTAATGAAAAACTGTTTTTT
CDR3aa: CAIQQGATNEKLFF

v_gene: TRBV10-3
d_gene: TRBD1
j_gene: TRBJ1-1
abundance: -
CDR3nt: TGTGCCAGTAGGGACAGCCAGGGGACTGAAGCTTTCTTT
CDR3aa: CASRDSQGTEAFF

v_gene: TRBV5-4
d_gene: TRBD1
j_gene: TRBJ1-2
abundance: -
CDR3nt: TGTGCCAGCATCCATAGGGACAGGTCCTATGGCTACACCTTC
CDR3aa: CASIHRDRSYGYTF

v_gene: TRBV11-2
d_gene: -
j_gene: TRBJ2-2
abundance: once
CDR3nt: TGTGCCAGCACCGTAGGTACCGGGGAGCTGTTTTTT
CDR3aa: CASTVGTGELFF

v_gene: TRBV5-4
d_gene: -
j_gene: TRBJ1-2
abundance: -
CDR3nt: TGTGCCAGCAGCTTCCACGACATGTATAATGGCTACACCTTC
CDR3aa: CASSFHDMYNGYTF

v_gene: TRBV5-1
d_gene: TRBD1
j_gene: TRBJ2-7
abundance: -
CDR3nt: TGCGCCAGCAGCTTGGAGGACAGGGGCTACGAGCAGTACTTC
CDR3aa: CASSLEDRGYEQYF

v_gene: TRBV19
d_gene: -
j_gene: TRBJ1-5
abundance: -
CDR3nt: TGTGCCAGTAGTGTCGCGGGGACCAATCAGCCCCAGCATTTT
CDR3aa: CASSVAGTNQPQHF

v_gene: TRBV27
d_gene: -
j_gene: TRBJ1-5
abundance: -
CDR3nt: TGTGCCAGCAGTTTGATCGGGGAGCCCCAGCATTTT
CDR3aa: CASSLIGEPQHF

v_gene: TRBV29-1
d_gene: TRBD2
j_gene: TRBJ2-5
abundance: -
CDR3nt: TGCAGCGTTGAGGGAGGGGCAAAAGGGACCCAGTACTTC
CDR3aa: CSVEGGAKGTQYF

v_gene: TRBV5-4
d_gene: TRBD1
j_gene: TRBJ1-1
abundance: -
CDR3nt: TGTGCCAGCAGCCCCGGGACAGGGCGAATGAACACTGAAGCTTTCTTT
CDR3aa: CASSPGTGRMNTEAFF

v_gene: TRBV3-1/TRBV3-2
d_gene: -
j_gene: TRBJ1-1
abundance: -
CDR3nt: TGTGCCAGCAGACGAGGGTCCGCCAACACTGAAGCTTTCTTT
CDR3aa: CASRRGSANTEAFF

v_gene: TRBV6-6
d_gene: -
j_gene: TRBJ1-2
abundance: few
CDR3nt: TGTGCCAGCAGTTACCTGGGGAGCTATGGCTACACCTTC
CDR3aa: CASSYLGSYGYTF

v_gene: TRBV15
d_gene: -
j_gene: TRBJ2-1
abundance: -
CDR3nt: TGTGCCACCAGCAGAGATAGGGGATCGGCCCCTCCAAGCTCCTACAATGAGCAGTTCTTC
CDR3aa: CATSRDRGSAPPSSYNEQFF

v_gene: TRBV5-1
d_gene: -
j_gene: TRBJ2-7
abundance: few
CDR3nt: TGCGCCAGCAGCCCGGACAGATACGAGCAGTACTTC
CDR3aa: CASSPDRYEQYF

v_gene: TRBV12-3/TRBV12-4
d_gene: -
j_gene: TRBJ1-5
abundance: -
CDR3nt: TGTGCCAGCAGTTTTACAGAAAATCAGCCCCAGCATTTT
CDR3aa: CASSFTENQPQHF

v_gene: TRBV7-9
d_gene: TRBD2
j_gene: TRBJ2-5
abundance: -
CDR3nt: TGTGCCAGCAGCTCGGGAGGTGAGACCCAGTACTTC
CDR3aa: CASSSGGETQYF

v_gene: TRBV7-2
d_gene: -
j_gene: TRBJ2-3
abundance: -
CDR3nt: TGTGCCAGCAGCTTAATTTGGGGGGGCACAGATACGCAGTATTTT
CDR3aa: CASSLIWGGTDTQYF

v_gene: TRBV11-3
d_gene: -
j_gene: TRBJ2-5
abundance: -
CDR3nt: TGTGCCAGCAGCTTAGGGGGCGTCGAGACCCAGTACTTC
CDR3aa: CASSLGGVETQYF

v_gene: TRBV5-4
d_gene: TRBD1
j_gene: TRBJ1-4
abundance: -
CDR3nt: TGTGCCAGCAGCCAAGGACAGGAGAATAAAAAACTGTTTTTT
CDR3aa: CASSQGQENKKLFF